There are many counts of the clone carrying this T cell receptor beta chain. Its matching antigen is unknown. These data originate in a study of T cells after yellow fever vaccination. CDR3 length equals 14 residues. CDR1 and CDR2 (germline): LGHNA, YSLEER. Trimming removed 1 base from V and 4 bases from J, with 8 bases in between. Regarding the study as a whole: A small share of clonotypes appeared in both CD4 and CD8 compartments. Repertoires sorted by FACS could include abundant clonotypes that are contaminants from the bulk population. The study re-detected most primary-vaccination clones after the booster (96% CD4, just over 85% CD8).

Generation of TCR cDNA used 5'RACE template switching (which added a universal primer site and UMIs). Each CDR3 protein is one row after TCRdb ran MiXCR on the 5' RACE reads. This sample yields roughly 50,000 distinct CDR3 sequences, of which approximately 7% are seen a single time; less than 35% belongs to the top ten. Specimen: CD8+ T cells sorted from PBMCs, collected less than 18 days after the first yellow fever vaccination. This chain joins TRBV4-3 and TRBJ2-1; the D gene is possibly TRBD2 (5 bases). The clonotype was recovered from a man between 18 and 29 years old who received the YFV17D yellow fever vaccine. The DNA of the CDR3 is TGCGCCAGCAGCCAAGTTAGAGGGTACAATGAGCAGTTCTTC. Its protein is CASSQVRGYNEQFF.